This TCR beta chain was sequenced during a study of radiation and T cells in renal cell carcinoma. Notes on the study in general: Intratumoral heterogeneity was not captured in these 0.75 to 1 g regions. Dominant CDR3 motifs were more common in irradiated tumors than controls. Compared with controls, irradiated tumors showed greater TCR clonality.

Clones were read by immunoSEQ multiplex PCR, and TCRdb kept only the in-frame ones, dropping some. Counted here are about 9,700 clones, 65% occurring once; the ten biggest clones make up roughly 15%. Treatment denoted: treatment-naive control, cytoreductive nephrectomy. Clear cell pathology was present in this patient's renal cell carcinoma. CDR3 length: 16 amino acids. Losses at the gene ends were 3 bases for V and 1 base for J; bases not matched to a gene: 9. Per germline, CDR1 SGHNT and CDR2 YYREEE (reference sequence). As to this clone: What it binds is unknown.

This clonotype was sampled from a man in his 60s with renal cell carcinoma. This chain joins TRBV5-4 and TRBJ2-7, with TRBD1 matching over 8 bases. The sequences come from tumor tissue, collected from a patient whose treatment was nephrectomy without radiotherapy. As DNA, the CDR3 is TGTGCCAGCAGCTCTTCGAACAGGGGGTTTTCCTACGAGCAGTACTTC. It specifies CASSSSNRGFSYEQYF. The full variable domain, in which reference TRBV5-4 and TRBJ2-7 provide the parts outside the CDR3, is ETGVTQSPTHLIKTRGQQVTLRCSSQSGHNTVSWYQQALGQGPQFIFQYYREEENGRGNFPPRFSGLQFPNYSSELNVNALELDDSALYLCASSSSNRGFSYEQYFGPGTRLTVT.